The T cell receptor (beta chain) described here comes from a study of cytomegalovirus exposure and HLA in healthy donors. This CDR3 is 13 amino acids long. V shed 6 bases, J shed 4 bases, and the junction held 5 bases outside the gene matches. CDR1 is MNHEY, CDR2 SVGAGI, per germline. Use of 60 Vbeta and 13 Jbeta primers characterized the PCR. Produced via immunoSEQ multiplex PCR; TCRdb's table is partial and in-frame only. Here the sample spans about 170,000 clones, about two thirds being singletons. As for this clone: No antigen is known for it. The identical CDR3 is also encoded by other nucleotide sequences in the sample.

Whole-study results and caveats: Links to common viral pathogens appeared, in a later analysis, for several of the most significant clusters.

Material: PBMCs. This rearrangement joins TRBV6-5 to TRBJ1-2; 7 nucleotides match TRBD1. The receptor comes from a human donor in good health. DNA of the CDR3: TGTGCCAGCAGCCCTGACAGGGCCTATGGCTACACCTTC. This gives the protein CASSPDRAYGYTF.